Listed here is a single T cell receptor beta chain. The data belong to a study of blood T cell repertoires in COVID-19. Clones were read by immunoSEQ multiplex PCR, and TCRdb kept only the in-frame ones, dropping some. The sample lists some 180,000 clones; over 70% were seen once. The source is a man in his 60s who had been exposed to COVID-19. Sequencing was carried out using PBMCs or T cells enriched from blood (not recorded which).

The chain's CDR3 is CASSAAGFLNTGELFF. The DNA of the CDR3 is TGTGCCAGCAGTGCGGCAGGCTTTTTGAACACCGGGGAGCTGTTTTTT. The genes are TRBV2 and TRBJ2-2; D remains ambiguous. This CDR3 has 16 amino acids. Germline V gene data show CDR1 as SNHLY and CDR2 as FYNNEI. The V gene lost 4 bases and the J gene lost 1 base, with 13 bases spanning the gap.